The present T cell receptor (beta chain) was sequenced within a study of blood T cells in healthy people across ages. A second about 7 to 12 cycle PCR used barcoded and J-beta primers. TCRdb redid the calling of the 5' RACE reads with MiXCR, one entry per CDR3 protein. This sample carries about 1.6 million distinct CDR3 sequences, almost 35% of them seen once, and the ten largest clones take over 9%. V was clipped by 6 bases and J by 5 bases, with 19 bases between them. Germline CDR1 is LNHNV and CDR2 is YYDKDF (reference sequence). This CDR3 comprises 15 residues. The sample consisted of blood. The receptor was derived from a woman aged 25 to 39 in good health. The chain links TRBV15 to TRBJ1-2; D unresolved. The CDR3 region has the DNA TGTGCCACCAGTAGTCAGATGGCGGCCGAATATGGCTACACCTTC. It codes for CATSSQMAAEYGYTF. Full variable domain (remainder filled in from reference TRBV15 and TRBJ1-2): DAMVIQNPRYQVTQFGKPVTLSCSQTLNHNVMYWYQQKSSQAPKLLFHYYDKDFNNEADTPDNFQSRRPNTSFCFLDIRSPGLGDTAMYLCATSSQMAAEYGYTFGSGTRLTVV.